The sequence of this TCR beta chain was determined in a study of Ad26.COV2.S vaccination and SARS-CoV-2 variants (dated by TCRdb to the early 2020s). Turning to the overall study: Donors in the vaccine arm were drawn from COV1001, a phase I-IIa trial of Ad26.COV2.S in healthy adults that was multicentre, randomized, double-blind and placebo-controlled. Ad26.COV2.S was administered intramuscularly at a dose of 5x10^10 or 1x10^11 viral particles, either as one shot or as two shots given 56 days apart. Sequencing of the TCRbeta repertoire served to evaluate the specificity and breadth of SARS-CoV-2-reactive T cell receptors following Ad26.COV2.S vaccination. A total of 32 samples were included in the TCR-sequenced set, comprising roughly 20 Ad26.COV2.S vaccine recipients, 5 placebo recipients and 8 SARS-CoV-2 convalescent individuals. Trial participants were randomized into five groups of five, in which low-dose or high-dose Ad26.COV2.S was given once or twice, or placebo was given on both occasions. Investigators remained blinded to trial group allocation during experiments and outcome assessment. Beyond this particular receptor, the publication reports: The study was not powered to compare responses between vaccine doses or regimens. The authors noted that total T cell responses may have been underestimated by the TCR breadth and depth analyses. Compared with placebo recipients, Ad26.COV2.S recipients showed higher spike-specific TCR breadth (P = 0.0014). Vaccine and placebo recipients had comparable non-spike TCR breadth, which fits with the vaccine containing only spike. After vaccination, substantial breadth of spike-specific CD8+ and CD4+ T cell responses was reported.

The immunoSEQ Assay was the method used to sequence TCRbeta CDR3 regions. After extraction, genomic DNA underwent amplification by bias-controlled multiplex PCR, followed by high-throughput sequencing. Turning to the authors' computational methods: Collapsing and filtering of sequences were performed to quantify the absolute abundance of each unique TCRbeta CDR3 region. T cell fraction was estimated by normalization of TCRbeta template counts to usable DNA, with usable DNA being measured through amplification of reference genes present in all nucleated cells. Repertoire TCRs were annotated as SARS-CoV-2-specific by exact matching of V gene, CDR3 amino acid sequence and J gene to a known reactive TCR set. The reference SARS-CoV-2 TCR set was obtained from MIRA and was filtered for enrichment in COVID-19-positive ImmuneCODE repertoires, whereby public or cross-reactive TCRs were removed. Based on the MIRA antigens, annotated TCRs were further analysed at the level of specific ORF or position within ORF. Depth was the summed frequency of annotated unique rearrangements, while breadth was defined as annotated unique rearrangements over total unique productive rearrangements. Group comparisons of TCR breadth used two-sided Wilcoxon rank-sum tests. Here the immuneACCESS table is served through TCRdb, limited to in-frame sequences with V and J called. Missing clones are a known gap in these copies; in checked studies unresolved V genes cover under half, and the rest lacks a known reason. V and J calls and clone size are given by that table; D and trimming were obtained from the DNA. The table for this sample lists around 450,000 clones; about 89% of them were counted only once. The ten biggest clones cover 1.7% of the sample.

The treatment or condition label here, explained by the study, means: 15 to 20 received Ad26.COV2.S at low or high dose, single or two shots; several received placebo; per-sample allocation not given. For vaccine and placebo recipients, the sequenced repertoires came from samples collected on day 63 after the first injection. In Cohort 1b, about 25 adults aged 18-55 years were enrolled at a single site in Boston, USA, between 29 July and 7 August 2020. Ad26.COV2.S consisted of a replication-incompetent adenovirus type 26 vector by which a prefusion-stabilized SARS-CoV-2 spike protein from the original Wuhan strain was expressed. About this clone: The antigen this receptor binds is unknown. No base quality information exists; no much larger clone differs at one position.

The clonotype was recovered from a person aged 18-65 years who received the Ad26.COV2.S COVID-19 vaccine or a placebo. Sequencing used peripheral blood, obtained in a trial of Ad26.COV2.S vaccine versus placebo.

The sequence in DNA is TGTGCCAGCAGTGAGGGGGGAAAACTCCACTCTGGGGCCAACGTCCTGACTTTC. It translates to CASSEGGKLHSGANVLTF. This chain is built from TRBV25-1 and TRBJ2-6; the D gene is perhaps TRBD2, on 6 matching bases. The CDR3 goes from the cysteine to the phenylalanine over 18 residues. Kept here is only the CDR3 DNA, which spans 54 bases and is read in frame from base 1. Trimming removed 3 bases from V and 0 bases from J, leaving 15 bases between the germline ends. CDR1 and CDR2 were assigned from the germline V gene as MGHDK and SYGVNS.